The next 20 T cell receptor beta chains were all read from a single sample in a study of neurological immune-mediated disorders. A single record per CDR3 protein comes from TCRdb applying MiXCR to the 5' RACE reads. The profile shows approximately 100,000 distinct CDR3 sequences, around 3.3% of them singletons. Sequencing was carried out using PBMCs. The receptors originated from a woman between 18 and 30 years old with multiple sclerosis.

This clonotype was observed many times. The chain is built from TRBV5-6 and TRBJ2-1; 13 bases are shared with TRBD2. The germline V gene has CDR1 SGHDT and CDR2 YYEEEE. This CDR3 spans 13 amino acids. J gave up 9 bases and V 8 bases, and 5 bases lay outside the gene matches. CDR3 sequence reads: CASGLAGAVEQFF. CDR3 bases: TGTGCCAGTGGACTAGCGGGGGCTGTTGAGCAGTTCTTC.

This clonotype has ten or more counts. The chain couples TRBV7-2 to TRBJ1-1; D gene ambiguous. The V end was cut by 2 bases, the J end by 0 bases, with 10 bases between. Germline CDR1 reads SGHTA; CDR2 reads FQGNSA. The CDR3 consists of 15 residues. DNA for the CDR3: TGTGCCAGCAGCTTAAGCGGAGGGTTGAACACTGAAGCTTTCTTT. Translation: CASSLSGGLNTEAFF.

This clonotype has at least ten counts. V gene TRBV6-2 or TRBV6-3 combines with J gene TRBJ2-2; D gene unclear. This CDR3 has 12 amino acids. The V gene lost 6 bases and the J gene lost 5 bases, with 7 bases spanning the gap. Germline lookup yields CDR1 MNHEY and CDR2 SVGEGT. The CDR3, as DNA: TGTGCCAGCAGGGACGGTACCGGGGAGCTGTTTTTT. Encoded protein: CASRDGTGELFF.

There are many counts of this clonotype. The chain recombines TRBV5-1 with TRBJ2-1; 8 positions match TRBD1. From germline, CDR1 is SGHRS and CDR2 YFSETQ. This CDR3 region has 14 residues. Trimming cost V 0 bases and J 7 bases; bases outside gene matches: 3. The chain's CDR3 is CASSLAGQANEQFF. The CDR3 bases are TGCGCCAGCAGCTTGGCGGGACAGGCAAATGAGCAGTTCTTC.

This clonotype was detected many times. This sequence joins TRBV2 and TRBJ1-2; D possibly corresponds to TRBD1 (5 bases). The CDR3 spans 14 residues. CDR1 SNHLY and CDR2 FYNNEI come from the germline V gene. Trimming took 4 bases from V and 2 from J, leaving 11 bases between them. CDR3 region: CASSVEQANYGYTF. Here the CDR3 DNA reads TGTGCCAGCAGTGTGGAACAGGCGAACTATGGCTACACCTTC.

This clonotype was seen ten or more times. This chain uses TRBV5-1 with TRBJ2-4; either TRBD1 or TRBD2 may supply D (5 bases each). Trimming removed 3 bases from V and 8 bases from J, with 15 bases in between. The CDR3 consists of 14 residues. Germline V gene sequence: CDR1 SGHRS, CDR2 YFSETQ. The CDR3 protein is CASSSGTANDIQYF. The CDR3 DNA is TGCGCCAGCAGCTCCGGGACGGCTAACGACATTCAGTACTTC.

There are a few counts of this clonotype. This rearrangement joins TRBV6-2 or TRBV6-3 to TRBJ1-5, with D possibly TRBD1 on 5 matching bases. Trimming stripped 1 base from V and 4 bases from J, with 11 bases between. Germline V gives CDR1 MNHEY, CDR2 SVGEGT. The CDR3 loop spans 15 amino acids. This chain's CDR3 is CASSYWGSSNQPQHF. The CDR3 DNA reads TGTGCCAGCAGTTACTGGGGCTCGTCGAATCAGCCCCAGCATTTT.

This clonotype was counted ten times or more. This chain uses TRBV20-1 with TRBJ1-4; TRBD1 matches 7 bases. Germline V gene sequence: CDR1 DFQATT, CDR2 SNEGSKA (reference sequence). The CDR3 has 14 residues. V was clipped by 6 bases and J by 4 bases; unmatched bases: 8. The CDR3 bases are TGCAGTGCCACACCGGGACAGATTAATGAAAAACTGTTTTTT. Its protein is CSATPGQINEKLFF.

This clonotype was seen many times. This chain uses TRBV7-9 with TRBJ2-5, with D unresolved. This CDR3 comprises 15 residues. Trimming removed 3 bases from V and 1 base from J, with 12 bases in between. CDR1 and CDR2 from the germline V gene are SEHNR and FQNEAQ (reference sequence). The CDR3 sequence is CASSFGFGLQETQYF. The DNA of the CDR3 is TGTGCCAGCAGCTTTGGTTTCGGTCTCCAAGAGACCCAGTACTTC.

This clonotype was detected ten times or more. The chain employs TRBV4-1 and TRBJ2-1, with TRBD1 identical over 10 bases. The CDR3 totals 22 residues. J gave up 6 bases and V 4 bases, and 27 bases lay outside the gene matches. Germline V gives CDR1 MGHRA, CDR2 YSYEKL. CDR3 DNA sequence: TGCGCCAGCAGCCCTGGCCCCACCCCCAGGGTGGTCGACAGGGGGCGCATCAATGAGCAGTTCTTC. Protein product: CASSPGPTPRVVDRGRINEQFF.

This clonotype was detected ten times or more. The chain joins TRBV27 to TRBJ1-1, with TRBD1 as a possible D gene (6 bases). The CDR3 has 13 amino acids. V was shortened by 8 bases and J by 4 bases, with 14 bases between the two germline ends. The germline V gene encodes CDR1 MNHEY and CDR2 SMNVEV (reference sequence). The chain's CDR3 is CASRTGLGTEAFF. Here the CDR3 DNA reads TGTGCCAGCCGAACAGGGCTCGGCACTGAAGCTTTCTTT.

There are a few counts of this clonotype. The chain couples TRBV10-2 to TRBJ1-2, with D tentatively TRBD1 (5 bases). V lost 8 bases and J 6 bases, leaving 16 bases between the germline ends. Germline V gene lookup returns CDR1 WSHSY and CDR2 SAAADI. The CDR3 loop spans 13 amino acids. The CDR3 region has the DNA TGCGCCAGCCTAGGTTGGGGGGGGAATGGCTACACCTTC. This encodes CASLGWGGNGYTF.

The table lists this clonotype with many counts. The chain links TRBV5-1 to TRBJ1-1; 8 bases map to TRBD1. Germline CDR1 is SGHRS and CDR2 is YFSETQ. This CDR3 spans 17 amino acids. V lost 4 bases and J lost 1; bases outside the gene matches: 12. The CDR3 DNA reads TGCGCCAGCAGCCTCACTGGACAGGGAAACCCGAACACTGAAGCTTTCTTT. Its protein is CASSLTGQGNPNTEAFF.

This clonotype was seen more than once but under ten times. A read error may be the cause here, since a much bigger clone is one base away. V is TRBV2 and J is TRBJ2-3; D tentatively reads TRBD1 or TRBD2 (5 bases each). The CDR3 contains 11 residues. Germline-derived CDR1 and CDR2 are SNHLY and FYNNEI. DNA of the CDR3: TGTGACAGGAGGACCCCAGATACGCAGTATTTT. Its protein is CDRRTPDTQYF. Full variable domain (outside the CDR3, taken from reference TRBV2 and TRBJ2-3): EPEVTQTPSHQVTQMGQEVILRCVPISNHLYFYWYRQILGQKVEFLVSFYNNEISEKSEIFDDQFSVERPDGSNFTLKIRSTKLEDSAMYFCDRRTPDTQYFGPGTRLTVL.

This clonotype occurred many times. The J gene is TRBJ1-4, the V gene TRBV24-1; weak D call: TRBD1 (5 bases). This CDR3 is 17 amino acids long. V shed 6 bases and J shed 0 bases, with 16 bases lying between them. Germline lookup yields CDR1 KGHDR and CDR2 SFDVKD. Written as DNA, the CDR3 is TGTGCCACCAGTCGTGACCTCAAACAGGCAACTAATGAAAAACTGTTTTTT. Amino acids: CATSRDLKQATNEKLFF.

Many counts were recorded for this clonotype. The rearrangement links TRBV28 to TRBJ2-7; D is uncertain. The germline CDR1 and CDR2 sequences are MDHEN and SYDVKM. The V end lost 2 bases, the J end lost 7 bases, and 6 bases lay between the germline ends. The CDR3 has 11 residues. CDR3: CASSLVAEQYF. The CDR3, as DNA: TGTGCCAGCAGTTTAGTGGCTGAGCAGTACTTC. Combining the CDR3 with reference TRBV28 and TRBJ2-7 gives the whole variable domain DVKVTQSSRYLVKRTGEKVFLECVQDMDHENMFWYRQDPGLGLRLIYFSYDVKMKEKGDIPEGYSVSREKKERFSLILESASTNQTSMYLCASSLVAEQYFGPGTRLTVT.

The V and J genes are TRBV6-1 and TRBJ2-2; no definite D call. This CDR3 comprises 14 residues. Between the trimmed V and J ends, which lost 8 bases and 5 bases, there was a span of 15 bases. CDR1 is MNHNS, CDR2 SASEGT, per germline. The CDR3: CASAPYRATGELFF. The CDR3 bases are TGTGCCAGCGCCCCGTATAGGGCGACCGGGGAGCTGTTTTTT.

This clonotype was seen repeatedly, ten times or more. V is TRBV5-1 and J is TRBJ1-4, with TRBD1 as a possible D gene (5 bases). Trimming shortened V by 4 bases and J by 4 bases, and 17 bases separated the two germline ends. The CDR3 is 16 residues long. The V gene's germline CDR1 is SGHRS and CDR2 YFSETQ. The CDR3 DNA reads TGCGCCAGCAGCCCCCCTGGGGCAGGACTTAATGAAAAACTGTTTTTT. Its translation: CASSPPGAGLNEKLFF. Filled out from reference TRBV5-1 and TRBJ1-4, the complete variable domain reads KAGVTQTPRYLIKTRGQQVTLSCSPISGHRSVSWYQQTPGQGLQFLFEYFSETQRNKGNFPGRFSGRQFSNSRSEMNVSTLELGDSALYLCASSPPGAGLNEKLFFGSGTQLSVL.

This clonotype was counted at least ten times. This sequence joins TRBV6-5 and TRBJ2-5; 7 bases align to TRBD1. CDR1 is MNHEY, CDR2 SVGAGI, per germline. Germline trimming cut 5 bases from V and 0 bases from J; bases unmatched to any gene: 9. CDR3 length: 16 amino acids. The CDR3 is CASSTYGTADQETQYF. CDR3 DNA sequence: TGTGCCAGCAGTACTTACGGGACAGCCGACCAAGAGACCCAGTACTTC.

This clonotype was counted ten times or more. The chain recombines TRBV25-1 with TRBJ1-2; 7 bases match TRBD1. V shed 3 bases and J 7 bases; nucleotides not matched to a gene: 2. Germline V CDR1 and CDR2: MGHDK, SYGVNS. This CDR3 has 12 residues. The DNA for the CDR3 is TGTGCCAGCAGTGAGACAGGGACTGGCTACACCTTC. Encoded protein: CASSETGTGYTF.